This T cell receptor beta chain appears in the sequencing data of a study of T cell repertoires in cytomegalovirus infection. About the study: Public TCR beta signature analysis indicated the presence of both CMV infection and matching HLA type. The study, taken as a whole, reports: The study identified carriers of CMV plus the relevant HLA from cumulative public TCR beta family frequency.

V was trimmed by 0 bases and J by 5 bases, leaving 11 bases between them. This CDR3 has 14 residues. Germline V gene data show CDR1 as SGHNT and CDR2 as YYREEE (reference sequence). TCRdb reprocessed the reads via MiXCR and lists one record per CDR3 protein. Among a few hundred thousand distinct CDR3 sequences listed, 26% were seen once. Concerning this clonotype itself: The target antigen is unknown.

The chain is built from TRBV5-4 and TRBJ1-2; possibly TRBD1 for D (6 bases). Sequenced material: PBMCs. The receptor was derived from a human donor in good health (CMV status not recorded). Some clones in this sample may be carry-over from other donors' samples. CDR3 sequence reads: CASSLASGQYGYTF. The CDR3 DNA reads as TGTGCCAGCAGCTTGGCCTCCGGACAGTATGGCTACACCTTC.